The TCR beta chain described here comes from a study of T cell repertoires in cytomegalovirus infection. Study information: In the study, CMV epitopes included recently identified HLA-C-restricted and well-studied HLA-B-restricted ones. A matching HLA type, together with CMV infection, was signaled by public TCR beta signatures.

TCRdb reprocessed the reads with MiXCR, giving one entry per CDR3 protein. This sample has around 800,000 distinct CDR3 sequences; approximately 32% occur once, and the top ten carry 9.5% to 15%. General study results and limits: CMV carriers with the relevant HLA were identified by cumulative public TCR beta family frequency. What dominated the ex vivo response were HLA-C-restricted CMV-specific TCR beta clonotypes.

This clonotype was counted only a few times. Its antigen is not known. This CDR3 comprises 10 residues. Germline loops: CDR1 DFQATT, CDR2 SNEGSKA (reference sequence). V lost 0 bases and J 7 bases, leaving 1 base between the germline ends. The sequence was obtained from a human donor in good health (CMV status not recorded). Some clones in this sample may be carry-over from other donors' samples. The specimen was cultured CD8+ T cells from PBMCs, collected from culture after CMV antigen stimulation. The chain uses TRBV20-1 and TRBJ2-1; no clear D. The CDR3 coding sequence is TGCAGTGCTAGAGAGAATGAGCAGTTCTTC. This sequence encodes CSARENEQFF.